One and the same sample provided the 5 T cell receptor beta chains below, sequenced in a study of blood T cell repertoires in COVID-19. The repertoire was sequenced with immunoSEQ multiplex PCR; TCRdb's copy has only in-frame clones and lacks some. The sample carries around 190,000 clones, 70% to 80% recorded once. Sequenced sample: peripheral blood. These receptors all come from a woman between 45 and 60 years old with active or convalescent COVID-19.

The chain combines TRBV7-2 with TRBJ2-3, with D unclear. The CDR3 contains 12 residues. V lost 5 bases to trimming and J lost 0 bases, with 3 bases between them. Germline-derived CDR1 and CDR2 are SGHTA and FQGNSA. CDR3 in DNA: TGTGCCAGCAGCCAAAGCACAGATACGCAGTATTTT. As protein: CASSQSTDTQYF. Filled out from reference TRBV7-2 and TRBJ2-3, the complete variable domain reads GAGVSQSPSNKVTEKGKDVELRCDPISGHTALYWYRQSLGQGLEFLIYFQGNSAPDKSGLPSDRFSAERTGGSVSTLTIQRTQQEDSAVYLCASSQSTDTQYFGPGTRLTVL.

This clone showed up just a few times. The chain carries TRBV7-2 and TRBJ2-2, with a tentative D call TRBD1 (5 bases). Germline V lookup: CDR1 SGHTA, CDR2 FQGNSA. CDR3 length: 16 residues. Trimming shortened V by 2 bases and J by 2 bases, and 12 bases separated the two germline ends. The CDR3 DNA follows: TGTGCCAGCAGCTTACCCGAAAGGGGAAACACCGGGGAGCTGTTTTTT. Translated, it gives CASSLPERGNTGELFF.

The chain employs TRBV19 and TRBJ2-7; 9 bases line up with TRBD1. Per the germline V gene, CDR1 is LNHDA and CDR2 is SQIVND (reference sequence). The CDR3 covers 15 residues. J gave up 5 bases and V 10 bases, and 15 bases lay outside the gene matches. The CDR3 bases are TGTGCCACCCGTCAACCGGGACAGGGTACCCACGAGCAGTACTTC. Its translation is CATRQPGQGTHEQYF. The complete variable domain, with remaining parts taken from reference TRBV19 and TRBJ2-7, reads DGGITQSPKYLFRKEGQNVTLSCEQNLNHDAMYWYRQDPGQGLRLIYYSQIVNDFQKGDIAEGYSVSREKKESFPLTVTSAQKNPTAFYLCATRQPGQGTHEQYFGPGTRLTVT.

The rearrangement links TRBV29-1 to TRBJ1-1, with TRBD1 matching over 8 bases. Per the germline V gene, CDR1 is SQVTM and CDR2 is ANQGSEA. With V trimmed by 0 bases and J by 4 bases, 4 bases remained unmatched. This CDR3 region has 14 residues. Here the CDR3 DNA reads TGCAGCGTTGAAGAGACAGGGGCGGCCACTGAAGCTTTCTTT. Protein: CSVEETGAATEAFF.

This chain's CDR3 is CASTRATNTEAFF. DNA for the CDR3: TGTGCCAGTACCAGGGCCACGAACACTGAAGCTTTCTTT. The chain recombines TRBV19 with TRBJ1-1, with D tentatively TRBD1 (5 bases). Germline V gene data show CDR1 as LNHDA and CDR2 as SQIVND (reference sequence). The CDR3 has 13 residues. Trimming stripped 7 bases from V and 1 base from J, with 10 bases between.